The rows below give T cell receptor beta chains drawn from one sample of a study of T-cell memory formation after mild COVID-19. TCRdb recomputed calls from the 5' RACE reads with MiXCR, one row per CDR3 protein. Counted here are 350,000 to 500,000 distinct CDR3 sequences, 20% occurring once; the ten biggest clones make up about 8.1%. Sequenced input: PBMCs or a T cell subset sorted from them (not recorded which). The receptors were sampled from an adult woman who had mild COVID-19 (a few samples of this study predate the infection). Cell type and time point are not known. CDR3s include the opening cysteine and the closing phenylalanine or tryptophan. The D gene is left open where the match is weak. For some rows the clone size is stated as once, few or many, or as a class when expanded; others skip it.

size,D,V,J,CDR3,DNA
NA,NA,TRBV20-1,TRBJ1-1,CSASSTGFYMNTEAFF,TGCAGTGCTAGTTCCACAGGATTTTACATGAACACTGAAGCTTTCTTT
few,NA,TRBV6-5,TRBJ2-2,CASSTLLGPGELFF,TGTGCCAGCAGTACTCTCCTGGGACCCGGGGAGCTGTTTTTT
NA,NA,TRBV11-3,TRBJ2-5,CASSRVGFAETQYF,TGTGCCAGCAGTCGGGTCGGATTCGCGGAGACCCAGTACTTC
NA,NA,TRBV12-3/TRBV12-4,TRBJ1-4,CASSFSTSGGATNEKLFF,TGTGCCAGCAGTTTTTCTACATCCGGGGGGGCAACTAATGAAAAACTGTTTTTT
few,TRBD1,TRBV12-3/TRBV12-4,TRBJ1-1,CASSPRGGSNTEAFF,TGTGCCAGCAGTCCCAGGGGGGGTAGTAACACTGAAGCTTTCTTT
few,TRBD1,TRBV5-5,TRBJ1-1,CASSSGTGRDEAFF,TGTGCCAGCAGCTCAGGGACAGGGCGCGATGAAGCTTTCTTT
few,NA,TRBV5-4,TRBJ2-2,CASRDPPNTGELFF,TGTGCCAGCAGGGACCCCCCGAACACCGGGGAGCTGTTTTTT
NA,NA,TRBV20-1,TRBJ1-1,CSASLQGWTEAFF,TGCAGTGCTAGTTTGCAGGGGTGGACTGAAGCTTTCTTT
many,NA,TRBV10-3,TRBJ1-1,CAISADAGSEAFF,TGTGCCATCAGTGCCGATGCCGGGAGTGAAGCTTTCTTT
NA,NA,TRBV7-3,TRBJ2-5,CASSNAQYF,TGTGCCAGCAGTAACGCCCAGTACTTC
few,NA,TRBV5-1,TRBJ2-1,CASSKAILLDQYVDEQFF,TGCGCCAGCAGCAAAGCGATACTCCTAGACCAATATGTGGATGAGCAGTTCTTC
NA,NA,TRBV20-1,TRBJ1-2,CSAPPPAMVGYGYTF,TGCAGTGCCCCCCCCCCGGCCATGGTTGGCTATGGCTACACCTTC
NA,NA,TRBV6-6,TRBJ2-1,CASSPIWSNEQFF,TGTGCCAGCAGTCCTATTTGGAGCAATGAGCAGTTCTTC
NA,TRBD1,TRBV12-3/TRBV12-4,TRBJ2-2,CASSSTSGTGKAGELFF,TGTGCCAGCAGTAGTACCTCGGGGACAGGGAAAGCCGGGGAGCTGTTTTTT
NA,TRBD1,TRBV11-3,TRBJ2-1,CASSLEIGDRDPDNEQFF,TGTGCCAGCAGCTTAGAGATAGGGGACAGGGATCCGGACAATGAGCAGTTCTTC
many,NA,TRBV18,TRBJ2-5,CASSGGLETQYF,TGTGCCAGCTCAGGCGGTTTAGAGACCCAGTACTTC
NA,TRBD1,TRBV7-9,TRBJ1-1,CASSFTGGSTEAFF,TGTGCCAGCAGCTTTACAGGGGGGTCCACTGAAGCTTTCTTT
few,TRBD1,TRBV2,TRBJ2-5,CASSLPGQVVQGETQYF,TGTGCCAGCAGTCTTCCGGGACAGGTAGTCCAAGGGGAGACCCAGTACTTC
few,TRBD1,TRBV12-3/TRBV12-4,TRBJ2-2,CASRPNRGATNTGELFF,TGTGCCAGCAGGCCCAACAGGGGTGCTACGAACACCGGGGAGCTGTTTTTT
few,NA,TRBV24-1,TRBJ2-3,CATSDLEGVTDTQYF,TGTGCCACCAGTGATTTGGAGGGGGTCACAGATACGCAGTATTTT